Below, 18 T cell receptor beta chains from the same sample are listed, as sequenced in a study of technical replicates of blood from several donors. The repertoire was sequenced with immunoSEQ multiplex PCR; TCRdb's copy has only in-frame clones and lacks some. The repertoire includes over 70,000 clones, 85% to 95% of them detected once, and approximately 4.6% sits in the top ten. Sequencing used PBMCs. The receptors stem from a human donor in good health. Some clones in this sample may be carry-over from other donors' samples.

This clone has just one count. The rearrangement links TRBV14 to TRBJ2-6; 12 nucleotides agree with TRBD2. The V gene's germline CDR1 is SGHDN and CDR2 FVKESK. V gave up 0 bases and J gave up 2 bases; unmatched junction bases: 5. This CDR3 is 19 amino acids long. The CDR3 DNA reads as TGTGCCAGCAGCCAAGATAGGCCTAGCGGGGGGGCTGGGGCCAACGTCCTGACTTTC. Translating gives CASSQDRPSGGAGANVLTF.

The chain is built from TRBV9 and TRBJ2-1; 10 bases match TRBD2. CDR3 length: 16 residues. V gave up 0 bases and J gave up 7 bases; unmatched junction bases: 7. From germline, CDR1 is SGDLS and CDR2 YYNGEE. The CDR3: CASSVGLAGAQNEQFF. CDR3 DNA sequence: TGTGCCAGCAGCGTAGGGCTAGCGGGAGCACAGAATGAGCAGTTCTTC. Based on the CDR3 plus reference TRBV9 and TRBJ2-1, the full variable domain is DSGVTQTPKHLITATGQRVTLRCSPRSGDLSVYWYQQSLDQGLQFLIQYYNGEERAKGNILERFSAQQFPDLHSELNLSSLELGDSALYFCASSVGLAGAQNEQFFGPGTRLTVL.

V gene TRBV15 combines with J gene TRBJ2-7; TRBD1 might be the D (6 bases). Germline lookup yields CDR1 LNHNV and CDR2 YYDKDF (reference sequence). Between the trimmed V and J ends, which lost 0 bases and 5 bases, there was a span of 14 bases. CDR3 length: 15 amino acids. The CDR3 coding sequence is TGTGCCACCAGCAGAGAGGGCCAGGGGCTCGACGAGCAGTACTTC. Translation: CATSREGQGLDEQYF.

The CDR3 region has the DNA TGTGCCAGCAGCCCACAGGGGTACGAGCAGTACTTC. This encodes CASSPQGYEQYF. The chain has TRBV11-2 and TRBJ2-7, with 7 nucleotides matching TRBD1. V lost 5 bases to trimming and J lost 4 bases; unmatched junction nucleotides: 2. The CDR3 consists of 12 residues. The V gene's germline CDR1 is SGHAT and CDR2 FQNNGV.

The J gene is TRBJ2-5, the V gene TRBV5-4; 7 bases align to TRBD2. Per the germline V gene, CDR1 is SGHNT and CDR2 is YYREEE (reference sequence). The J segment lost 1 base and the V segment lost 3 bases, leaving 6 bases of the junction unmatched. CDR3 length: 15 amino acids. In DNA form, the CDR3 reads TGTGCCAGCAGCTCAACTAGCGCACCCCAAGAGACCCAGTACTTC. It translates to CASSSTSAPQETQYF.

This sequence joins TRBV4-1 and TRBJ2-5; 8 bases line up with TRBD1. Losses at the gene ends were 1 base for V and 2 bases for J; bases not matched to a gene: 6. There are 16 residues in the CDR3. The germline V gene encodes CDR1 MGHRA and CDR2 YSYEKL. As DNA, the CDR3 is TGCGCCAGCAGCCAAGGCGGGACAGGAAGACAAGAGACCCAGTACTTC. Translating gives CASSQGGTGRQETQYF.

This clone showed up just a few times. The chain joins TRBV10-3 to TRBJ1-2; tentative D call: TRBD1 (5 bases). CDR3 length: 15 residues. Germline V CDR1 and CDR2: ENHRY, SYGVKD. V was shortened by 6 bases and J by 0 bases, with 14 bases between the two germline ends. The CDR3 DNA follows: TGTGCCATCAGCCTCGACAGAACAGCTAACTATGGCTACACCTTC. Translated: CAISLDRTANYGYTF.

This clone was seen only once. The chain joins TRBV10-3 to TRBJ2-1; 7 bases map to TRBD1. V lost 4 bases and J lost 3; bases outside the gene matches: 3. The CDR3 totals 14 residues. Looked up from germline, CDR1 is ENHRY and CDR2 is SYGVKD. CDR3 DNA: TGTGCCATCAGTGCTGGACAGGACTACAATGAGCAGTTCTTC. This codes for CAISAGQDYNEQFF.

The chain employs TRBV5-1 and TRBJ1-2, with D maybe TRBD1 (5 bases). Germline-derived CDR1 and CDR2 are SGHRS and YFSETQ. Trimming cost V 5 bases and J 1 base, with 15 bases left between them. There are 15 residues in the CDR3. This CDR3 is CASSPPQVYNYGYTF. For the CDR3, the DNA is TGCGCCAGCAGTCCGCCACAGGTTTATAACTATGGCTACACCTTC.

The CDR3 protein is CASSFRTSTDTQYF. CDR3 nucleotide sequence: TGTGCCAGCAGCTTCCGGACTTCCACAGATACGCAGTATTTT. The J gene is TRBJ2-3, the V gene TRBV7-2, with D perhaps matching TRBD2 (5 bases). This CDR3 spans 14 amino acids. V was trimmed by 3 bases and J by 2 bases, leaving 9 bases between them. Germline lookup yields CDR1 SGHTA and CDR2 FQGNSA.

The CDR3 protein is CASSQDLGALLSSYEQYF. The CDR3 bases are TGCGCCAGCAGCCAAGATCTTGGTGCGTTGCTGAGCTCCTACGAGCAGTACTTC. This sequence joins TRBV4-1 and TRBJ2-7, with no clear D. The CDR3 is 18 residues long. Trimming removed 0 bases from V and 0 bases from J, with 18 bases in between. Germline CDR1 MGHRA, CDR2 YSYEKL.

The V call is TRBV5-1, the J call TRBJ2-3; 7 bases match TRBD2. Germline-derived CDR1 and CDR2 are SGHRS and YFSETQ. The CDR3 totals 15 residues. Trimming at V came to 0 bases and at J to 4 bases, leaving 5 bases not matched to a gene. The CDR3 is CASSLEGGRADTQYF. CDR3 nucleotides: TGCGCCAGCAGCTTGGAGGGCGGGAGAGCAGATACGCAGTATTTT.

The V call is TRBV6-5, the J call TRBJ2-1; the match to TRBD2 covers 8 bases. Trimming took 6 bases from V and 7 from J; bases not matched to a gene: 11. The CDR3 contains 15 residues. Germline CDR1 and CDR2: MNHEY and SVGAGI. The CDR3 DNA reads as TGTGCCAGCAGACGCCCCTCGGGGGGGCAGAATGAGCAGTTCTTC. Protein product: CASRRPSGGQNEQFF.

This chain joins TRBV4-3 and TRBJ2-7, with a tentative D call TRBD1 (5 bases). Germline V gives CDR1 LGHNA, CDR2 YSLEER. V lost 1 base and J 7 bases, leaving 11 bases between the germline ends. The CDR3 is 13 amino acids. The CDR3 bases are TGCGCCAGCAGCCAAGGGCCAGGGAATGAGCAGTACTTC. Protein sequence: CASSQGPGNEQYF.

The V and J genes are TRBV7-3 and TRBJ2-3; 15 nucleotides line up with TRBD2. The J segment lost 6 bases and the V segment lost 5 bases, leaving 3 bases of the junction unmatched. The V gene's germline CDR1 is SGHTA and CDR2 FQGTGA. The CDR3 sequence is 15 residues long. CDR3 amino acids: CASSRGLAGGDTQYF. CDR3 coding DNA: TGTGCCAGCAGCCGTGGACTAGCGGGAGGGGATACGCAGTATTTT.

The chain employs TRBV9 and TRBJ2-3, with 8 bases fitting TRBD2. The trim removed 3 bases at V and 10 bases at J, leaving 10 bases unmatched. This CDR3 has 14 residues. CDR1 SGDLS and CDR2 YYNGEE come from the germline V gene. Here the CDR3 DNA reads TGTGCCAGCAGCGCGTCGGGAGGGCTAGCCCCGCAGTATTTT. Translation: CASSASGGLAPQYF.

CDR3: CASSGGLNAAEQYF. Written as DNA, the CDR3 is TGCGCCAGCAGCGGAGGTCTGAACGCTGCCGAGCAGTACTTC. V gene TRBV4-3 combines with J gene TRBJ2-7; D may be TRBD2 (5 bases). CDR3 length equals 14 residues. Per the germline V gene, CDR1 is LGHNA and CDR2 is YSLEER. Trimming stripped 5 bases from V and 6 bases from J, with 17 bases between.

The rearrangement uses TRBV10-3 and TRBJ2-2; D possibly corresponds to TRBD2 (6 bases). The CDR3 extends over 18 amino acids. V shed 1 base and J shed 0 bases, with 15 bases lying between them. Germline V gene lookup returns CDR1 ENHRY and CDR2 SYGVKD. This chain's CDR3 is CAISEYGSPASNTGELFF. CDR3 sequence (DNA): TGTGCCATCAGTGAGTACGGGAGCCCGGCCTCGAACACCGGGGAGCTGTTTTTT.